These T cell receptor beta chains were read from a single sample in a study of blood T cell repertoires in COVID-19. This table comes from immunoSEQ multiplex PCR, and its TCRdb copy is limited to in-frame clones, with some not included. The table records about 46,000 clones, around 82% of them present only once. The sample was peripheral blood. These receptors were collected from a woman older than 75 with acute or convalescent COVID-19. CDR3s leave out the opening cysteine and the closing phenylalanine or tryptophan.

V: TRBV5-4; J: TRBJ1-2; CDR3: ASSLIGERGYGYT
V: TRBV11-2; J: TRBJ2-1; CDR3: ASSSRAGRFNEQF
V: TRBV24-1; J: TRBJ2-2; CDR3: ATSDNTGGAYTGELF
V: TRBV7-6; J: TRBJ2-7; CDR3: ASSLIGEPAYEQY
V: TRBV7-9; J: TRBJ1-4; CDR3: ASSLGGTTNEKLF
V: TRBV28; J: TRBJ1-2; CDR3: ASSLGQGYGYT
V: TRBV29-1; J: TRBJ1-2; CDR3: SVAGSYGYT
V: TRBV3-1/TRBV3-2; J: TRBJ2-4; CDR3: ASSLRAGGSKNIQY
V: TRBV5-1; J: TRBJ2-3; CDR3: ASSLSTANTDTQY
V: TRBV23-1; J: TRBJ1-1; CDR3: ASSSCRDRDNTEAF
V: TRBV7-2; J: TRBJ2-5; CDR3: ASSWLAGGRETQY
V: TRBV11-2; J: TRBJ2-5; CDR3: ASSPDRGETQY
V: TRBV5-1; J: TRBJ2-7; CDR3: ASSWSSGAQEEQY
V: TRBV19; J: TRBJ2-1; CDR3: ASRARTSGSDEQF
V: TRBV7-9; J: TRBJ1-1; CDR3: ASSLGQGHTEAF
V: TRBV2; J: TRBJ1-2; CDR3: ASSVAQANYGYT
V: TRBV27; J: TRBJ1-1; CDR3: ASSFGLPRGTEAF
V: TRBV27; J: TRBJ1-2; CDR3: ASSSPSGNNNYGYT
V: TRBV6-6; J: TRBJ1-1; CDR3: ASSPGGGSMNTEAF